This T cell receptor beta chain appears in the sequencing data of a study of cytomegalovirus exposure and HLA in healthy donors. As regards this clone: Its specificity is not known.

Study observations and caveats: Immune exposure data for these donors was limited to CMV serostatus. Most likely, a cluster of highly shared sequence variants arose as a sequencing artifact. Presence/absence analyses assumed roughly uniform sequencing depth across donors.

The PCR was carried out with 60 Vbeta primers and 13 Jbeta primers. Sequencing was performed with immunoSEQ multiplex PCR; in TCRdb, only in-frame clones are kept and a portion is missing. This sample yields over 100,000 clones, of which approximately 70% are seen a single time; around 7.7% belongs to the top ten. This clonotype was obtained from a man between 40 and 49 years old in good health and CMV-seronegative. The material sequenced was PBMCs.

The CDR3 DNA sequence: TGTGCCAGCAGCTCCTTGACAGAACGCTACGAGCAGTACTTC. It yields the protein CASSSLTERYEQYF. The chain recombines TRBV7-2 with TRBJ2-7, with D perhaps TRBD1 (5 bases). From germline, CDR1 is SGHTA and CDR2 FQGNSA. V lost 4 bases and J lost 3, with 13 bases in between. The CDR3 contains 14 residues.